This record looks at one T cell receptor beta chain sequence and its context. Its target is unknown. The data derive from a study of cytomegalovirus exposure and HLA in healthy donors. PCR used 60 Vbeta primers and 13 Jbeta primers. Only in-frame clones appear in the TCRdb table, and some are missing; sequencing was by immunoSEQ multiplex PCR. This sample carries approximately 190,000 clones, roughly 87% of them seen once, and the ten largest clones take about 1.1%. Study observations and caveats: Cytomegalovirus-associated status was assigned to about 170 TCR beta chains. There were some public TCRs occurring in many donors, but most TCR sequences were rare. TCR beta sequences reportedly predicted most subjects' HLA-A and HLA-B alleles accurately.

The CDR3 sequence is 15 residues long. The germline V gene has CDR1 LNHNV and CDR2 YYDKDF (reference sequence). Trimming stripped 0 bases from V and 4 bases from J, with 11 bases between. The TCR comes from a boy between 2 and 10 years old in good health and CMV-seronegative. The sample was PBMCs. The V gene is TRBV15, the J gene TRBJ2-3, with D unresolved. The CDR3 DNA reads TGTGCCACCAGCAGAGAGGTCCTCAGCGCAGATACGCAGTATTTT. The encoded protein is CATSREVLSADTQYF.